This T cell receptor (beta chain) was captured by sequencing in a study of blood T cell repertoires in COVID-19. Assay used: immunoSEQ multiplex PCR; TCRdb lists only in-frame clones, some missing. The sample has over 120,000 clones; around 87% are singletons. Trimming shortened V by 7 bases and J by 0 bases, and 4 bases separated the two germline ends. CDR1 LNHDA and CDR2 SQIVND come from the germline V gene (reference sequence). CDR3 length: 12 residues. This TCR came from a man aged 50 to 59 who had recovered from COVID-19. This chain connects TRBV19 to TRBJ1-3, with no clear D. The sequenced material came from peripheral blood. CDR3 residues: CASTSSGNTIYF. CDR3 coding DNA: TGTGCCAGTACGTCCTCTGGAAACACCATATATTTT.